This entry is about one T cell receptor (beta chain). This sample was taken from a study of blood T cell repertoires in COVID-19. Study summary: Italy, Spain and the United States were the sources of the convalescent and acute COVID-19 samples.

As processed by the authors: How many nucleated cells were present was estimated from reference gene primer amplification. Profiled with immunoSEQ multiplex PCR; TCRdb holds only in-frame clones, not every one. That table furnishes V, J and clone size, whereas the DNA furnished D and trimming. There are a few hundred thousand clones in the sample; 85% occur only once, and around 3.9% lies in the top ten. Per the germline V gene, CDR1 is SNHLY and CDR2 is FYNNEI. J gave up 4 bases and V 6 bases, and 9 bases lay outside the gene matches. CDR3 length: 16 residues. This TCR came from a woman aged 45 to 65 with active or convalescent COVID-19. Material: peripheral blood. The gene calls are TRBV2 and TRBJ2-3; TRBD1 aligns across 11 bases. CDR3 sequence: CASSPPGQGVADTQYF. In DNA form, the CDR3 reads TGTGCCAGCAGCCCCCCGGGACAGGGGGTGGCAGATACGCAGTATTTT.